This TCR beta chain was retrieved from a study of OX40 agonist ivuxolimab in advanced cancers. Study in general: At 82.7% male, the cohort had a mean age of approximately 64 years, ranging from roughly 20 to 90. Eligibility admitted prior anti-PD-1, anti-PD-L1 or anti-CTLA-4 therapy; about 40% had some.

Trimming took 0 bases from V and 6 from J; bases not matched to a gene: 9. The length of the CDR3 is 16 residues. Germline loops: CDR1 MNHEY, CDR2 SVGAGI. Study-wide points: Antigen targets of the expanded peripheral T cells went undetermined. On average, CD8+ T cells showed a greater number of expanded clones than CD4+.

TCRdb keeps only in-frame clones here, not all; method: immunoSEQ multiplex PCR. The data show about 22,000 clones, with just over 90% seen just once and approximately 49% held by the top ten. As for this clone: Its target is not known.

The receptor was derived from an adult with an advanced solid tumor such as melanoma, head and neck, liver or kidney cancer. The sample here was CD4+ or CD8+ T cells sorted from blood, taken in a trial of the OX40 agonist ivuxolimab. The chain joins TRBV6-5 to TRBJ2-7, with 9 bases fitting TRBD1. CDR3 sequence (DNA): TGTGCCAGCAGTTACTCGGGGACAGGGCTTTCGACCGAGCAGTACTTC. It yields the protein CASSYSGTGLSTEQYF.